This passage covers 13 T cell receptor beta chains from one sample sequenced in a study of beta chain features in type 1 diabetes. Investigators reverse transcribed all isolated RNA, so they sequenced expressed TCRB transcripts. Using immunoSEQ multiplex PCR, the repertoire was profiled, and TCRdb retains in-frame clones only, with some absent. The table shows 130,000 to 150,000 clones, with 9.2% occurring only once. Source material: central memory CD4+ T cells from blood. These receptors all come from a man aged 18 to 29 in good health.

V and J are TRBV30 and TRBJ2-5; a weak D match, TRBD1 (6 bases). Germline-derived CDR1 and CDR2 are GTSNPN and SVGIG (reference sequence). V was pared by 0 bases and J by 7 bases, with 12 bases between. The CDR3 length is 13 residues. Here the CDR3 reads CAWSVQGAWTQYF. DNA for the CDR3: TGTGCCTGGAGTGTACAGGGTGCCTGGACCCAGTACTTC. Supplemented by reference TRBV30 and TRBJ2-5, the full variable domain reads SQTIHQWPATLVQPVGSPLSLECTVEGTSNPNLYWYRQAAGRGLQLLFYSVGIGQISSEVPQNLSASRPQDRQFILSSKKLLLSDSGFYLCAWSVQGAWTQYFGPGTRLLVL.

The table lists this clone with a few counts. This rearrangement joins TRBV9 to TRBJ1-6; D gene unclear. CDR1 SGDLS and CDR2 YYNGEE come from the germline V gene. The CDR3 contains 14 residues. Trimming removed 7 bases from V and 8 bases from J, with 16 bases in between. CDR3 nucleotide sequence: TGTGCCAGCGGTCCCGCCGGGTCGGATTCACCCCTCCACTTT. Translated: CASGPAGSDSPLHF.

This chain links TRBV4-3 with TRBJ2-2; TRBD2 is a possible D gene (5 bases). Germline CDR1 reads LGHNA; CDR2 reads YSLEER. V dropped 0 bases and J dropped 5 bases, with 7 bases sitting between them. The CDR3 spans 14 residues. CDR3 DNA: TGCGCCAGCAGCCAAGATCGAGGGACCGGGGAGCTGTTTTTT. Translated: CASSQDRGTGELFF.

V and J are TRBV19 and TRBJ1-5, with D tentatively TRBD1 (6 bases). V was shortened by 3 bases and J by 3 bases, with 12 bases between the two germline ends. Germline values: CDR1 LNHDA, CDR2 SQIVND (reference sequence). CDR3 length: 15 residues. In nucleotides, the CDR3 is TGTGCCAGTAGTATCGACGGACAGAACAATCAGCCCCAGCATTTT. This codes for CASSIDGQNNQPQHF.

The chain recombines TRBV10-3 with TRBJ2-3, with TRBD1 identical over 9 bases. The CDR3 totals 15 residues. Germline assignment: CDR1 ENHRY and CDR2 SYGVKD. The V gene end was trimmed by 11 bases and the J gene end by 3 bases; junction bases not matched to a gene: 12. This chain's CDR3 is CALGPGQGPTDTQYF. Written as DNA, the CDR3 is TGTGCCCTAGGGCCGGGACAGGGACCGACAGATACGCAGTATTTT.

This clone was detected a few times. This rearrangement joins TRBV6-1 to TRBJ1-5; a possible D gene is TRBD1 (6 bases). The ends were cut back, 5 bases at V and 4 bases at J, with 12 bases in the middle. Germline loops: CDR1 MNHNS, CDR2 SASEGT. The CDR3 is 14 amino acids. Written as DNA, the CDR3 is TGTGCCAGCAGTATCAGGGGAGATAATCAGCCCCAGCATTTT. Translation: CASSIRGDNQPQHF.

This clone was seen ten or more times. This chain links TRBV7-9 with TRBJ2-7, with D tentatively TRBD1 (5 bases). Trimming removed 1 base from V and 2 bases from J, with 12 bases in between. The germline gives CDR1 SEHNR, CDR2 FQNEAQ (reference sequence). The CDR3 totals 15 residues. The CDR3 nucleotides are TGTGCCAGCAGCTTAGGCACAGGTAGGGCCTACGAGCAGTACTTC. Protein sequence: CASSLGTGRAYEQYF.

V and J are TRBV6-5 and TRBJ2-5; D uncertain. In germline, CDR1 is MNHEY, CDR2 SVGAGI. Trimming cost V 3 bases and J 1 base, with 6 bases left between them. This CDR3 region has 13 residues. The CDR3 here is CASSYQFQETQYF. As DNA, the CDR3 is TGTGCCAGCAGTTATCAGTTCCAAGAGACCCAGTACTTC.

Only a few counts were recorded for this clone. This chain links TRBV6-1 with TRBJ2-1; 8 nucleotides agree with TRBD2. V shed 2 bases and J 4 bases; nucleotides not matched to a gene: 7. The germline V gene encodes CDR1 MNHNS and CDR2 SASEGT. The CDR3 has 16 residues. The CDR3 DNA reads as TGTGCCAGCAGTGAAATGAGCGGGGGCGGGTACAATGAGCAGTTCTTC. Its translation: CASSEMSGGGYNEQFF.

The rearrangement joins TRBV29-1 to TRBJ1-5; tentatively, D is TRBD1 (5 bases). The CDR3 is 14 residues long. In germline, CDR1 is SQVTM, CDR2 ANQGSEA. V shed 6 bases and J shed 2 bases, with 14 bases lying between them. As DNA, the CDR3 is TGCAGCGTCGTCGGGGGGTCTGGCAATCAGCCCCAGCATTTT. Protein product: CSVVGGSGNQPQHF.

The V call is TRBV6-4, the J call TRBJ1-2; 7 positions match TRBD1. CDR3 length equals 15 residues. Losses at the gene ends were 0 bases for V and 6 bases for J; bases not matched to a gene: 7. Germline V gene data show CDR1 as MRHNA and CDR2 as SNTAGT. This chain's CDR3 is CASSDSIEGANGYTF. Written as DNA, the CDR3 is TGTGCCAGCAGTGACTCGATTGAGGGGGCGAATGGCTACACCTTC.

The CDR3 loop reads CAWSVTRGGTGELFF. The CDR3 DNA reads TGTGCCTGGAGTGTTACGCGGGGGGGTACCGGGGAGCTGTTTTTT. The J gene is TRBJ2-2, the V gene TRBV30; 9 bases fit TRBD2. CDR1 is GTSNPN, CDR2 SVGIG, per germline (reference sequence). With V trimmed by 0 bases and J by 5 bases, 4 bases remained unmatched. The CDR3 runs to 15 residues.

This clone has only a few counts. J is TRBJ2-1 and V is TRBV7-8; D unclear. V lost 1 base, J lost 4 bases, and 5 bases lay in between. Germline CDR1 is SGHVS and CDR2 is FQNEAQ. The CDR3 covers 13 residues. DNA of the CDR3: TGTGCCAGCAGCTTAGTACAGTACAATGAGCAGTTCTTC. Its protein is CASSLVQYNEQFF.